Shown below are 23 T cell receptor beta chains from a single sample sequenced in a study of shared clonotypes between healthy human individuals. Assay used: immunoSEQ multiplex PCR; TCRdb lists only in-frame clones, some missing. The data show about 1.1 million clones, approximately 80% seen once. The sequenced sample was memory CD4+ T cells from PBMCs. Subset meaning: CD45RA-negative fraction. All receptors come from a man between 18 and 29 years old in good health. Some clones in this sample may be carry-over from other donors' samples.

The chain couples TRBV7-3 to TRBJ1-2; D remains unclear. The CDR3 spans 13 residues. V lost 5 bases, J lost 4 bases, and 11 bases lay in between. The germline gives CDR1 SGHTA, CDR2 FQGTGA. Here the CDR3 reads CASSQGMGYGYTF. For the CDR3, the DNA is TGTGCCAGCAGCCAAGGGATGGGCTATGGCTACACCTTC. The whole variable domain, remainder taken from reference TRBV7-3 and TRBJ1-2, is GAGVSQTPSNKVTEKGKYVELRCDPISGHTALYWYRQSLGQGPEFLIYFQGTGAADDSGLPNDRFFAVRPEGSVSTLKIQRTERGDSAVYLCASSQGMGYGYTFGSGTRLTVV.

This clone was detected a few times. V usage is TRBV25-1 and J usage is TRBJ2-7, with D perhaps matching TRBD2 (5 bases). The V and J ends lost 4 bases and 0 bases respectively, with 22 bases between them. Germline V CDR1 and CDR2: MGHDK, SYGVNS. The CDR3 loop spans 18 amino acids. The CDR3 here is CASSGEGLLGLHSYEQYF. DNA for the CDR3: TGTGCCAGCAGTGGTGAGGGTCTCTTGGGATTACACTCCTACGAGCAGTACTTC.

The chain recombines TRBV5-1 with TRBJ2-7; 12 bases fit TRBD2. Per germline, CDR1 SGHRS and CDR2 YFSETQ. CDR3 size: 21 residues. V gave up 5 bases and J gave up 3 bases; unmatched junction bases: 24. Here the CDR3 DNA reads TGCGCCAGCAGGCTGACTAGCGGGAGTAGACCGTCCCCCGGAGTCGGCTACGAGCAGTACTTC. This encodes CASRLTSGSRPSPGVGYEQYF.

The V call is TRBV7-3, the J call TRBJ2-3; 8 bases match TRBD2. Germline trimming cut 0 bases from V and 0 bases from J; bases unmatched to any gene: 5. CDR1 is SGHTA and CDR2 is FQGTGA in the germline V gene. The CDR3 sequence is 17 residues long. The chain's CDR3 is CASSLTPGLGSTDTQYF. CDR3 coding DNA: TGTGCCAGCAGCTTAACCCCGGGACTAGGGAGCACAGATACGCAGTATTTT.

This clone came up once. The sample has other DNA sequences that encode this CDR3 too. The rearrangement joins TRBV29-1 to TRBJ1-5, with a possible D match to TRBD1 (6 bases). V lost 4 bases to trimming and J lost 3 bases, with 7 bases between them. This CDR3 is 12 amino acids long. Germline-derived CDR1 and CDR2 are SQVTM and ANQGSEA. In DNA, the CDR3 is TGCAGCGTTGGGGGGCCCAATCAGCCCCAGCATTTT. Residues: CSVGGPNQPQHF.

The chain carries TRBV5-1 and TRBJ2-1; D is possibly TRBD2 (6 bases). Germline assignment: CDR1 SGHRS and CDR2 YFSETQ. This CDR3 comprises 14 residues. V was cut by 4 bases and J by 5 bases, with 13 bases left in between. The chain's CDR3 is CASSRRTKDNEQFF. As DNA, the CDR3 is TGCGCCAGCAGCAGAAGGACTAAAGACAATGAGCAGTTCTTC. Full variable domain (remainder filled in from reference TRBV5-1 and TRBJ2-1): KAGVTQTPRYLIKTRGQQVTLSCSPISGHRSVSWYQQTPGQGLQFLFEYFSETQRNKGNFPGRFSGRQFSNSRSEMNVSTLELGDSALYLCASSRRTKDNEQFFGPGTRLTVL.

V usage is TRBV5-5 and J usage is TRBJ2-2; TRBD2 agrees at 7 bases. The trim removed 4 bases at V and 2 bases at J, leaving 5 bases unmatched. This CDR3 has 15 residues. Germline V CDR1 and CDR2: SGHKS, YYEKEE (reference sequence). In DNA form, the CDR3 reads TGTGCCAGCAGCCAGACTAGCACCAACACCGGGGAGCTGTTTTTT. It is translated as CASSQTSTNTGELFF.

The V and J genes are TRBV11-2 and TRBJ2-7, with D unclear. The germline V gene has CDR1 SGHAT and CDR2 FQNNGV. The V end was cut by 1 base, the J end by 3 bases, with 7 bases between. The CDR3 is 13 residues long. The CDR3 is CASSLGTVYEQYF. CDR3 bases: TGTGCCAGCAGCTTAGGCACGGTCTACGAGCAGTACTTC.

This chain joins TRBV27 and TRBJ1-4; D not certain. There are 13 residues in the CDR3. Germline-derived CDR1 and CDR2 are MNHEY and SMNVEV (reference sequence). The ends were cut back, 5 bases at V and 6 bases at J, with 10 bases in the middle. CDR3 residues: CASSRGPDEKLFF. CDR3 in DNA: TGTGCCAGCAGTCGTGGTCCGGATGAAAAACTGTTTTTT.

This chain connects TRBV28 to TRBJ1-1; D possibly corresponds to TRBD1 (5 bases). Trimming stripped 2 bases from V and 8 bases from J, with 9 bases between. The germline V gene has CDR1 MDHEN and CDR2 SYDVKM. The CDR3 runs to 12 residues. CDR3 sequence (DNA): TGTGCCAGCAGTTTAGGGGACCGGGAAGCTTTCTTT. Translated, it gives CASSLGDREAFF.

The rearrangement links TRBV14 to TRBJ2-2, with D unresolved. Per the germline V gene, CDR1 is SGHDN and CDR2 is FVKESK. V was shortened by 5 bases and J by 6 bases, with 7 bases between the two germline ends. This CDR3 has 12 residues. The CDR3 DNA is TGTGCCAGCAGCTTCGCTGCCGGGGAGCTGTTTTTT. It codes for CASSFAAGELFF.

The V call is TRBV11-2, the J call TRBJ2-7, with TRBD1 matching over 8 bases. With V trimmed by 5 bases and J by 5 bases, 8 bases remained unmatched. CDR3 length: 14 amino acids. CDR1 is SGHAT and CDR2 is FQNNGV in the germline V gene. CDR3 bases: TGTGCCAGCAGCCCATTGGCAGGGGGCCACGAGCAGTACTTC. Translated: CASSPLAGGHEQYF.

The DNA of the CDR3 is TGTGCCAGCCTGGGGGGGTTGACTAATGAAAAACTGTTTTTT. This encodes CASLGGLTNEKLFF. The rearrangement links TRBV2 to TRBJ1-4; D may be TRBD1 (5 bases). In germline, CDR1 is SNHLY, CDR2 FYNNEI. V lost 8 bases and J 2 bases, leaving 12 bases between the germline ends. CDR3 length: 14 residues.

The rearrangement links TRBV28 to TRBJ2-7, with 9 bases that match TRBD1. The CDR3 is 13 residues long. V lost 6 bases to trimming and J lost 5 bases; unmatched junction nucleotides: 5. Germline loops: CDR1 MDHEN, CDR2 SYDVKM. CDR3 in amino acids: CASRGGQGNEQYF. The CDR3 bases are TGTGCCAGCAGAGGGGGACAGGGTAACGAGCAGTACTTC.

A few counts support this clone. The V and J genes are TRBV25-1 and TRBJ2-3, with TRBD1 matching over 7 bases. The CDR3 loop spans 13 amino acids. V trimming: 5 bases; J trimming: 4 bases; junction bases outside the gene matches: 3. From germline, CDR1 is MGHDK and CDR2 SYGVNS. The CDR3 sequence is CASSYTGADTQYF. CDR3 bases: TGTGCCAGCAGTTACACAGGGGCAGATACGCAGTATTTT. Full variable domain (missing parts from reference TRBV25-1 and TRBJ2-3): EADIYQTPRYLVIGTGKKITLECSQTMGHDKMYWYQQDPGMELHLIHYSYGVNSTEKGDLSSESTVSRIRTEHFPLTLESARPSHTSQYLCASSYTGADTQYFGPGTRLTVL.

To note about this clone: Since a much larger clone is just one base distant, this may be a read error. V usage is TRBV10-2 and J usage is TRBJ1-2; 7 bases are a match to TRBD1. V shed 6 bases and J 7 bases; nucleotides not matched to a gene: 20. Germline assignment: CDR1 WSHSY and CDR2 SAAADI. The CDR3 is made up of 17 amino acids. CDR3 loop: CASSVETPGQSRGGYTF. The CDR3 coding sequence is TGCGCCAGCAGCGTCGAAACCCCGGGACAGTCAAGAGGTGGCTACACCTTC.

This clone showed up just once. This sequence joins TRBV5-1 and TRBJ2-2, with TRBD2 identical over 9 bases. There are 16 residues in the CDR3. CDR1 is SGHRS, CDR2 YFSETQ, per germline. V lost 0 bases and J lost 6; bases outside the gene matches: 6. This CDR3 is CASSLASGAGAGELFF. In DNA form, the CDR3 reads TGCGCCAGCAGCTTGGCTAGCGGGGCGGGTGCCGGGGAGCTGTTTTTT.

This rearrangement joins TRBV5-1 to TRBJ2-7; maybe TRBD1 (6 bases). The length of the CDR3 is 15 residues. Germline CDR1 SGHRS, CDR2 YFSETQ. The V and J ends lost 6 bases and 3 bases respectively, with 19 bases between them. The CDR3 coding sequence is TGCGCCAGCACCAGAGAATTACAGGGAAACTACGAGCAGTACTTC. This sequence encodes CASTRELQGNYEQYF. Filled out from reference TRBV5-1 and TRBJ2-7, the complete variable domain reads KAGVTQTPRYLIKTRGQQVTLSCSPISGHRSVSWYQQTPGQGLQFLFEYFSETQRNKGNFPGRFSGRQFSNSRSEMNVSTLELGDSALYLCASTRELQGNYEQYFGPGTRLTVT.

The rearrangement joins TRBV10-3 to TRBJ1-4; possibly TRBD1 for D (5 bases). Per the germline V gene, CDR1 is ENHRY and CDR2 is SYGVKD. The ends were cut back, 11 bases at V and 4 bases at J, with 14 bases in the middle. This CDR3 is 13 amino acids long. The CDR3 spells CAGSRDFNEKLFF. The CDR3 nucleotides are TGTGCCGGGTCCCGGGACTTTAATGAAAAACTGTTTTTT.

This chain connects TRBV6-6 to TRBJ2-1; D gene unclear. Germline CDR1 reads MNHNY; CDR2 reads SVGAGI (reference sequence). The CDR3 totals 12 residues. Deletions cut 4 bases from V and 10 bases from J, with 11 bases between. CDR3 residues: CASSSPSSEQFF. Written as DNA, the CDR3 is TGTGCCAGCAGTTCCCCCAGCAGCGAGCAGTTCTTC.

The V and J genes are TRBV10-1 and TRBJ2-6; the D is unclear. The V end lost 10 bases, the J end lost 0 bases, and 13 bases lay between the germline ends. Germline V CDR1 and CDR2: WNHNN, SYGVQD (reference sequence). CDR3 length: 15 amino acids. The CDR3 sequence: CANQAGYSGANVLTF. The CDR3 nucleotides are TGCGCCAACCAGGCAGGTTACTCTGGGGCCAACGTCCTGACTTTC.

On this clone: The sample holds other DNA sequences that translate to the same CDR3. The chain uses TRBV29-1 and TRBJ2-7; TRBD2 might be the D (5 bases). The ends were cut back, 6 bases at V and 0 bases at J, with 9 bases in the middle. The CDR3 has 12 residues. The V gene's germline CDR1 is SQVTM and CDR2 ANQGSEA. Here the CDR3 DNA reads TGCAGCGTGGGAACTAGCTCCTACGAGCAGTACTTC. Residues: CSVGTSSYEQYF.

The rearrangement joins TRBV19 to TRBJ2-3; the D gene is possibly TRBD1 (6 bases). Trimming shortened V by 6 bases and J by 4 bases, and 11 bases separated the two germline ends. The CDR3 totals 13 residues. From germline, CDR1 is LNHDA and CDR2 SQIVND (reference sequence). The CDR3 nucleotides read TGTGCCAGTAGCACAGGGAGAGCAGATACGCAGTATTTT. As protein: CASSTGRADTQYF.